This T cell receptor (beta chain) was obtained from a study of CD8 T cells in Susac syndrome. Reverse transcription of roughly 0.45 to 1 ug RNA used random hexamers. TCRdb reanalysed the immunoSEQ multiplex PCR reads using MiXCR and keeps one entry per CDR3 protein. The repertoire includes around 150,000 distinct CDR3 sequences, nearly 97% of them detected once, and 0.084% sits in the top ten. Germline V lookup: CDR1 MNHEY, CDR2 SVGEGT. The CDR3 consists of 14 residues. Trimming took 5 bases from V and 1 from J, leaving 12 bases between them. This TCR was recovered from a human donor with Susac syndrome. This sequence joins TRBV6-2 or TRBV6-3 and TRBJ2-7; D unresolved. Sequencing was done on a sample of CD4+ T cells from PBMCs. The CDR3 sequence: CASSPADTSYEQYF. CDR3 DNA sequence: TGTGCCAGCAGTCCAGCCGACACTTCCTACGAGCAGTACTTC.